Listed below are T cell receptor beta chains from one sample, sequenced in a study of technical replicates of blood from a few donors. Generated by immunoSEQ multiplex PCR, the TCRdb table keeps only in-frame clones and is missing some. In the table there are some 80,000 clones, approximately 94% of which are singletons. The sample consisted of T cells isolated from PBMCs. These receptors all stem from a human donor in good health. The CDR3 runs from the conserved cysteine through the conserved F or W. The order of the fields is clone size, J gene, V gene, D gene, CDR3 DNA, CDR3 protein. A D gene is named only where the DNA matches it firmly. The size entry is marked missing in some rows and otherwise reads once, few, many or a size class.

abundance: -
j_gene: TRBJ2-7
v_gene: TRBV6-1
d_gene: -
CDR3nt: TGTGCCAGCAGTGAAGGACAGCTTAAGGGCGAGCAGTACTTC
CDR3aa: CASSEGQLKGEQYF

abundance: -
j_gene: TRBJ1-2
v_gene: TRBV28
d_gene: -
CDR3nt: TGTGCCAGCAGGGACCCCGGGAGAGTCCTTGGAGGCTACACCTTC
CDR3aa: CASRDPGRVLGGYTF

abundance: once
j_gene: TRBJ1-2
v_gene: TRBV6-1
d_gene: -
CDR3nt: TGTGCCTCTACAGACTACTCAAACTATGGCTACACCTTC
CDR3aa: CASTDYSNYGYTF

abundance: -
j_gene: TRBJ1-1
v_gene: TRBV30
d_gene: -
CDR3nt: TGTGCCTGGAGGTACCAGGCCAACACTGAAGCTTTCTTT
CDR3aa: CAWRYQANTEAFF

abundance: -
j_gene: TRBJ2-3
v_gene: TRBV12-5
d_gene: TRBD2
CDR3nt: TGTGCTAGTGGTCCGGTCCTAGCGGGAGATCAAGACACAGATACGCAGTATTTT
CDR3aa: CASGPVLAGDQDTDTQYF

abundance: -
j_gene: TRBJ1-1
v_gene: TRBV7-9
d_gene: -
CDR3nt: TGTGCCAGCAGCCTAGAGGAGGGGACTGAAGCTTTCTTT
CDR3aa: CASSLEEGTEAFF

abundance: -
j_gene: TRBJ2-3
v_gene: TRBV7-3
d_gene: -
CDR3nt: TGTGCCAGCAGCTCAGGCCTCAGCACAGATACGCAGTATTTT
CDR3aa: CASSSGLSTDTQYF

abundance: -
j_gene: TRBJ2-4
v_gene: TRBV7-2
d_gene: -
CDR3nt: TGTGCCAGCAGCTTTACAGAGGGCAAAAACATTCAGTACTTC
CDR3aa: CASSFTEGKNIQYF

abundance: -
j_gene: TRBJ1-5
v_gene: TRBV5-4
d_gene: -
CDR3nt: TGTGCCAGCAGCTTGGATGCAGGGGCCAATCAGCCCCAGCATTTT
CDR3aa: CASSLDAGANQPQHF

abundance: -
j_gene: TRBJ2-2
v_gene: TRBV18
d_gene: -
CDR3nt: TGTGCCAGCTCACCTTCAGTTATTAACACCGGGGAGCTGTTTTTT
CDR3aa: CASSPSVINTGELFF

abundance: -
j_gene: TRBJ1-5
v_gene: TRBV28
d_gene: -
CDR3nt: TGTGCCAGCAGTGGCGGTCAGCCCCAGCATTTT
CDR3aa: CASSGGQPQHF

abundance: -
j_gene: TRBJ1-2
v_gene: TRBV4-3
d_gene: -
CDR3nt: TGCGCCAGCAGCCAAGACGGGAGTAACTATGGCTACACCTTC
CDR3aa: CASSQDGSNYGYTF

abundance: -
j_gene: TRBJ2-7
v_gene: TRBV19
d_gene: TRBD2
CDR3nt: TGTGCCAGTAGTATGCGGAAAGCGGGAGAAGGCGAGCAGTACTTC
CDR3aa: CASSMRKAGEGEQYF

abundance: -
j_gene: TRBJ1-2
v_gene: TRBV6-5
d_gene: TRBD1
CDR3nt: TGTGCCAGCAAGGGACAGGTATTAAGCTACACCTTC
CDR3aa: CASKGQVLSYTF

abundance: -
j_gene: TRBJ2-3
v_gene: TRBV11-3
d_gene: -
CDR3nt: TGTGCCAGCAGCAACAGGGAAAGCACAGATACGCAGTATTTT
CDR3aa: CASSNRESTDTQYF

abundance: -
j_gene: TRBJ1-2
v_gene: TRBV30
d_gene: -
CDR3nt: TGTGCCTGGGCACAGGGAGATAACTATGGCTACACCTTC
CDR3aa: CAWAQGDNYGYTF

abundance: -
j_gene: TRBJ1-2
v_gene: TRBV25-1
d_gene: -
CDR3nt: TGTGCCAGCAGTGAATATGACACTCCGAAGTCAAACTATGGCTACACCTTC
CDR3aa: CASSEYDTPKSNYGYTF

abundance: -
j_gene: TRBJ2-7
v_gene: TRBV9
d_gene: TRBD2
CDR3nt: TGTGCCAGCAGCCCCCCAGCGGGAGCTCCATACGAGCAGTACTTC
CDR3aa: CASSPPAGAPYEQYF

abundance: -
j_gene: TRBJ2-7
v_gene: TRBV18
d_gene: TRBD1
CDR3nt: TGTGCCAGCCGGGGACAGGCCTACGAGCAGTACTTC
CDR3aa: CASRGQAYEQYF

abundance: -
j_gene: TRBJ1-2
v_gene: TRBV7-3
d_gene: -
CDR3nt: TGTGCCAGCAGCTTAGGGGGGTCTGGCTATGGCTACACCTTC
CDR3aa: CASSLGGSGYGYTF

abundance: once
j_gene: TRBJ2-3
v_gene: TRBV5-1
d_gene: TRBD2
CDR3nt: TGCGCCAGCAGCCTAGGACTAGCGGGAGGGGATGCAGATACGCAGTATTTT
CDR3aa: CASSLGLAGGDADTQYF

abundance: -
j_gene: TRBJ1-1
v_gene: TRBV6-1
d_gene: TRBD1
CDR3nt: TGTGCCAGCAGTGAAGCCCAGGGGGCTTCAAGAGCTTTCTTT
CDR3aa: CASSEAQGASRAFF

abundance: -
j_gene: TRBJ2-5
v_gene: TRBV14
d_gene: -
CDR3nt: TGTGCCAGCAGCCGGGGACTCGCGTACCAAGAGACCCAGTACTTC
CDR3aa: CASSRGLAYQETQYF

abundance: -
j_gene: TRBJ2-1
v_gene: TRBV6-1
d_gene: TRBD2
CDR3nt: TGTGCCAGCAGTGAAGTGGCGGGAGCAGGCAATGAGCAGTTCTTC
CDR3aa: CASSEVAGAGNEQFF

abundance: -
j_gene: TRBJ1-2
v_gene: TRBV10-3
d_gene: TRBD1
CDR3nt: TGTGCCATCAGTCCTTCCCCCCAGACAGGGCCCAAGAACTATGGCTACACCTTC
CDR3aa: CAISPSPQTGPKNYGYTF

abundance: -
j_gene: TRBJ1-3
v_gene: TRBV19
d_gene: -
CDR3nt: TGTGCCAGTAGTATGGACAGAATTGGTGGAAACACCATATATTTT
CDR3aa: CASSMDRIGGNTIYF

abundance: -
j_gene: TRBJ2-7
v_gene: TRBV4-1
d_gene: TRBD1
CDR3nt: TGCGCCAGCAGGGGGGGGACAGGGGTCCGGTACGAGCAGTACTTC
CDR3aa: CASRGGTGVRYEQYF

abundance: -
j_gene: TRBJ2-3
v_gene: TRBV2
d_gene: -
CDR3nt: TGTGCCAGCAGTGTCGGGGAAACTAGCACAGATACGCAGTATTTT
CDR3aa: CASSVGETSTDTQYF

abundance: -
j_gene: TRBJ1-1
v_gene: TRBV10-3
d_gene: -
CDR3nt: TGTGCCATCAAGCGCCCGGCGGGCACTGAAGCTTTCTTT
CDR3aa: CAIKRPAGTEAFF

abundance: -
j_gene: TRBJ2-7
v_gene: TRBV7-9
d_gene: -
CDR3nt: TGTGCCAGCAGAAACACCGGGGGAGAAGGATACGAGCAGTACTTC
CDR3aa: CASRNTGGEGYEQYF

abundance: few
j_gene: TRBJ1-1
v_gene: TRBV9
d_gene: -
CDR3nt: TGTGCCAGCAGCGGGACAGAATGGAACACTGAAGCTTTCTTT
CDR3aa: CASSGTEWNTEAFF

abundance: -
j_gene: TRBJ2-1
v_gene: TRBV5-1
d_gene: TRBD2
CDR3nt: TGCGCCAGCAGCTTGGTTATGGGGACTAGCGGGAGAATAAATGAGCAGTTCTTC
CDR3aa: CASSLVMGTSGRINEQFF

abundance: -
j_gene: TRBJ2-3
v_gene: TRBV28
d_gene: TRBD2
CDR3nt: TGTGCCAGCAGTTTGCAACGGGGGAGCGGGAGAACGCCCACAGATACGCAGTATTTT
CDR3aa: CASSLQRGSGRTPTDTQYF

abundance: -
j_gene: TRBJ1-2
v_gene: TRBV19
d_gene: -
CDR3nt: TGTGCCAGTAGTATACAGGGAGGGAATGGCTACACCTTC
CDR3aa: CASSIQGGNGYTF

abundance: -
j_gene: TRBJ2-7
v_gene: TRBV19
d_gene: TRBD2
CDR3nt: TGTGCCAGTAGTATCAACGGACTAGCGGGAGGGTACGAGCAGTACTTC
CDR3aa: CASSINGLAGGYEQYF

abundance: -
j_gene: TRBJ2-1
v_gene: TRBV27
d_gene: -
CDR3nt: TGTGCCAGCAATGGGGGGAGTGGTATTATCAATGAGCAGTTCTTC
CDR3aa: CASNGGSGIINEQFF

abundance: -
j_gene: TRBJ2-7
v_gene: TRBV6-6
d_gene: -
CDR3nt: TGTGCCAGCTCCATCCCAGGAACCTACGAGCAGTACTTC
CDR3aa: CASSIPGTYEQYF

abundance: -
j_gene: TRBJ1-5
v_gene: TRBV15
d_gene: TRBD1
CDR3nt: TGTGCCACCAGCAGAGATTGGACAGGGCGGGTGGGCAATCAGCCCCAGCATTTT
CDR3aa: CATSRDWTGRVGNQPQHF

abundance: -
j_gene: TRBJ2-3
v_gene: TRBV5-1
d_gene: -
CDR3nt: TGCGCCAGCACCCTGGGGGGTCAGTTAGATACGCAGTATTTT
CDR3aa: CASTLGGQLDTQYF

abundance: few
j_gene: TRBJ2-4
v_gene: TRBV7-9
d_gene: TRBD2
CDR3nt: TGTGCCAGCAGCCGAGCGGGAGGGGCCAAAAACATTCAGTACTTC
CDR3aa: CASSRAGGAKNIQYF

abundance: -
j_gene: TRBJ1-5
v_gene: TRBV28
d_gene: -
CDR3nt: TGTGCCAGCAGTTTTCAGGCAGGCAATCAGCCCCAGCATTTT
CDR3aa: CASSFQAGNQPQHF

abundance: -
j_gene: TRBJ2-2
v_gene: TRBV11-3
d_gene: TRBD1
CDR3nt: TGTGCCAGCAGCTTGGACAGGGTTGGCACCGGGGAGCTGTTTTTT
CDR3aa: CASSLDRVGTGELFF

abundance: few
j_gene: TRBJ1-2
v_gene: TRBV19
d_gene: TRBD1
CDR3nt: TGTGCCGTTACGGCCGGACAGGGCACTGGCTACACCTTC
CDR3aa: CAVTAGQGTGYTF

abundance: -
j_gene: TRBJ2-3
v_gene: TRBV13
d_gene: TRBD2
CDR3nt: TGTGCCAGCAGCTTATATGCGGGAGTGACAGATACGCAGTATTTT
CDR3aa: CASSLYAGVTDTQYF

abundance: -
j_gene: TRBJ2-1
v_gene: TRBV4-2
d_gene: TRBD2
CDR3nt: TGTGCCAGCAGCCAAGTAGGCGCGGGAGCCGACAATGAGCAGTTCTTC
CDR3aa: CASSQVGAGADNEQFF

abundance: -
j_gene: TRBJ2-1
v_gene: TRBV5-4
d_gene: -
CDR3nt: TGTGCCAGCAGCCTCGTCTCCTACAATGAGCAGTTCTTC
CDR3aa: CASSLVSYNEQFF

abundance: -
j_gene: TRBJ2-1
v_gene: TRBV29-1
d_gene: TRBD2
CDR3nt: TGCAGCGTTGATGGACTAGCGGGAGGCCGATATGACGATGAGCAGTTCTTC
CDR3aa: CSVDGLAGGRYDDEQFF

abundance: once
j_gene: TRBJ1-5
v_gene: TRBV10-3
d_gene: TRBD1
CDR3nt: TGTGCCATCAGCTCTGACAGGGGGAATCAGCCCCAGCATTTT
CDR3aa: CAISSDRGNQPQHF

abundance: -
j_gene: TRBJ1-3
v_gene: TRBV2
d_gene: -
CDR3nt: TGTGCCAGCAGTGCGAGGTTCGCGGATCCCGGAAACACCATATATTTT
CDR3aa: CASSARFADPGNTIYF

abundance: once
j_gene: TRBJ2-7
v_gene: TRBV10-3
d_gene: TRBD1
CDR3nt: TGTGCCATCTCTCGCTTCCGGGACAGGGCGGTCTTC
CDR3aa: CAISRFRDRAVF

abundance: -
j_gene: TRBJ1-1
v_gene: TRBV28
d_gene: -
CDR3nt: TGTGCCAGCAGTGGGGCAAGGTCGAGTAAAGAGAACACTGAAGCTTTCTTT
CDR3aa: CASSGARSSKENTEAFF

abundance: -
j_gene: TRBJ1-5
v_gene: TRBV29-1
d_gene: TRBD1
CDR3nt: TGCAGCGCGGCAGGGGGAAGCAATCAGCCCCAGCATTTT
CDR3aa: CSAAGGSNQPQHF

abundance: -
j_gene: TRBJ2-7
v_gene: TRBV5-1
d_gene: -
CDR3nt: TGCGCCAGCAGCTTGCGGCCAGGGGAAGGCTACGAGCAGTACTTC
CDR3aa: CASSLRPGEGYEQYF

abundance: -
j_gene: TRBJ2-1
v_gene: TRBV28
d_gene: TRBD2
CDR3nt: TGTGCCAGCAGTCCAACTAGCGGGAGGGTCTATGAGCAGTTCTTC
CDR3aa: CASSPTSGRVYEQFF